These 25 T cell receptor beta chains share one sample of origin, sequenced in a study of Ad26.COV2.S vaccination and SARS-CoV-2 variants. Some clones are missing from TCRdb's copy, which holds only in-frame ones; the method was immunoSEQ multiplex PCR. In the table there are about 350,000 clones, approximately 90% of which are singletons. Indicated treatment: 15 to 20 received Ad26.COV2.S at low or high dose, single or two shots; 5 received placebo; per-sample allocation not given. Vaccine and placebo recipients were sampled on day 63 after the first injection. The sequenced sample was peripheral blood, obtained in a trial of Ad26.COV2.S vaccine versus placebo. These receptors were obtained from a person aged 18-65 years who received the Ad26.COV2.S COVID-19 vaccine or a placebo.

The chain joins TRBV6-2 or TRBV6-3 to TRBJ1-1, with 8 nucleotides matching TRBD1. With V trimmed by 0 bases and J by 1 base, 7 bases remained unmatched. The CDR3 is 17 residues long. The V gene's germline CDR1 is MNHEY and CDR2 SVGEGT. This CDR3 reads CASSYSRTGYGNTEAFF. The CDR3 nucleotides are TGTGCCAGCAGTTACTCACGGACAGGGTACGGGAACACTGAAGCTTTCTTT.

This chain uses TRBV21-1 with TRBJ2-1; the table calls TRBD2, which could not be checked here. TRBV21-1 is tagged as a pseudogene. There are 15 residues in the CDR3. The CDR3 region is CASSHLTSAYNEQFF. CDR3 DNA: TGTGCCAGCAGTCATCTGACTAGCGCCTACAATGAGCAGTTCTTC.

This chain connects TRBV7-8 to TRBJ2-7; 8 bases agree with TRBD1. The CDR3 sequence is 13 residues long. CDR1 and CDR2 (germline): SGHVS, FQNEAQ. J was trimmed by 6 bases and V by 3 bases; bases with no gene match: 4. The CDR3 DNA follows: TGTGCCAGCAGCTTGACAGGGGTCGGCGAGCAGTACTTC. It yields the protein CASSLTGVGEQYF. The whole variable domain, filled in from reference TRBV7-8 and TRBJ2-7, reads GAGVSQSPRYKVAKRGQDVALRCDPISGHVSLFWYQQALGQGPEFLTYFQNEAQLDKSGLPSDRFFAERPEGSVSTLKIQRTQQEDSAVYLCASSLTGVGEQYFGPGTRLTVT.

The chain recombines TRBV19 with TRBJ1-5; the D gene is possibly TRBD1 (5 bases). Germline V gene data show CDR1 as LNHDA and CDR2 as SQIVND (reference sequence). This CDR3 is built from 14 residues. V lost 9 bases to trimming and J lost 0 bases, with 12 bases between them. The CDR3 spells CASRTSNSNQPQHF. CDR3 DNA sequence: TGTGCCAGCAGGACATCGAATAGCAATCAGCCCCAGCATTTT.

This clone appeared a single time. J is TRBJ2-2 and V is TRBV6-5, with a possible D match to TRBD2 (5 bases). CDR1 is MNHEY and CDR2 is SVGAGI in the germline V gene. This CDR3 has 13 residues. The germline V and J ends were trimmed by 2 bases and 6 bases, with 7 bases remaining between them. CDR3 sequence reads: CASSYRGSGELFF. The CDR3 nucleotides are TGTGCCAGCAGTTACCGGGGTTCCGGGGAGCTGTTTTTT.

The chain employs TRBV10-1 and TRBJ1-1, with D uncertain. The CDR3 is 14 amino acids. Trimming removed 5 bases from V and 0 bases from J, with 10 bases in between. Germline CDR1 and CDR2: WNHNN and SYGVQD (reference sequence). The CDR3 DNA is TGCGCCAGCAGTTCAGACACAGTGAACACTGAAGCTTTCTTT. It codes for CASSSDTVNTEAFF.

The chain combines TRBV5-1 with TRBJ2-3; TRBD2 agrees at 10 bases. This CDR3 has 16 residues. V trimming: 1 base; J trimming: 4 bases; junction bases outside the gene matches: 6. Germline V lookup: CDR1 SGHRS, CDR2 YFSETQ. The DNA of the CDR3 is TGCGCCAGCAGCTTGTTTGAGCGGGGGGGATCAGATACGCAGTATTTT. Residues: CASSLFERGGSDTQYF.

This chain joins TRBV4-1 and TRBJ2-7; maybe TRBD2 (5 bases). Trimming pared 0 bases from V and 6 bases from J, leaving 12 bases between. The CDR3 is 14 amino acids. Germline-derived CDR1 and CDR2 are MGHRA and YSYEKL. CDR3 in DNA: TGCGCCAGCAGCCAAGATAACCGGAGGCCCGAGCAGTACTTC. It yields the protein CASSQDNRRPEQYF.

The gene calls are TRBV6-6 and TRBJ1-5; 8 nucleotides align to TRBD1. Losses at the gene ends were 6 bases for V and 3 bases for J; bases not matched to a gene: 4. Per germline, CDR1 MNHNY and CDR2 SVGAGI (reference sequence). The CDR3 consists of 14 residues. CDR3 sequence reads: CASRTGDYNQPQHF. The CDR3 coding sequence is TGTGCCAGCAGGACAGGGGATTACAATCAGCCCCAGCATTTT.

The chain employs TRBV19 and TRBJ1-1; 7 nucleotides match TRBD1. The V gene's germline CDR1 is LNHDA and CDR2 SQIVND (reference sequence). J lost 1 base, V lost 5 bases, and 13 bases had no gene match. The CDR3 runs to 17 residues. The CDR3 here is CASSLLKGQLPNTEAFF. For the CDR3, the DNA is TGTGCCAGTAGTCTTCTGAAGGGACAGCTTCCGAACACTGAAGCTTTCTTT. Supplemented by reference TRBV19 and TRBJ1-1, the full variable domain reads DGGITQSPKYLFRKEGQNVTLSCEQNLNHDAMYWYRQDPGQGLRLIYYSQIVNDFQKGDIAEGYSVSREKKESFPLTVTSAQKNPTAFYLCASSLLKGQLPNTEAFFGQGTRLTVV.

The chain employs TRBV6-1 and TRBJ1-1, with D hard to call. The CDR3 runs to 10 residues. Between the trimmed V and J ends, which lost 1 base and 11 bases, there was a span of 5 bases. The germline gives CDR1 MNHNS, CDR2 SASEGT. Written as DNA, the CDR3 is TGTGCCAGCAGTGAAGAGTTCGCTTTCTTT. Amino acid sequence: CASSEEFAFF.

The chain couples TRBV7-2 to TRBJ1-2; D not resolved. There are 14 residues in the CDR3. The V gene lost 1 base and the J gene lost 4 bases, with 10 bases spanning the gap. Germline V gives CDR1 SGHTA, CDR2 FQGNSA. The CDR3: CASSLGADPYGYTF. In DNA form, the CDR3 reads TGTGCCAGCAGCTTAGGTGCGGACCCCTATGGCTACACCTTC.

This chain joins TRBV19 and TRBJ2-7; 7 bases fit TRBD1. The CDR3 is made up of 16 amino acids. With V trimmed by 5 bases and J by 6 bases, 16 bases remained unmatched. Germline assignment: CDR1 LNHDA and CDR2 SQIVND (reference sequence). CDR3 loop: CASSSNDRVKFREQYF. The DNA of the CDR3 is TGTGCCAGTAGTTCCAATGACAGGGTCAAGTTTCGCGAGCAGTACTTC.

A note on this clone: A junction boundary mismatches the germline segment, possibly from a read error. The chain recombines TRBV9 with TRBJ2-7, with D possibly being TRBD1 (5 bases). This CDR3 contains 12 residues. Germline V gene lookup returns CDR1 SGDLS and CDR2 YYNGEE. The CDR3 loop reads CASSVVVGASTF. CDR3 nucleotides: TGTGCCAGCAGCGTAGTAGTAGGGGCATCTACATTC.

V usage is TRBV2 and J usage is TRBJ2-5; 8 bases align to TRBD2. This CDR3 spans 14 amino acids. Germline-derived CDR1 and CDR2 are SNHLY and FYNNEI. J lost 4 bases, V lost 6 bases, and 7 bases had no gene match. The CDR3 DNA reads TGTGCCAGCAGAATGGAAGCGGGAGCAGAGACCCAGTACTTC. The encoded protein is CASRMEAGAETQYF.

The V call is TRBV9, the J call TRBJ2-1, with 8 bases matching TRBD2. CDR3 length equals 20 residues. The germline V gene has CDR1 SGDLS and CDR2 YYNGEE. Losses at the gene ends were 4 bases for V and 7 bases for J; bases not matched to a gene: 25. CDR3 sequence reads: CASSLRNPEASGLSRNEQFF. DNA of the CDR3: TGTGCCAGCAGCTTAAGAAACCCGGAGGCTAGCGGGCTTAGCCGGAATGAGCAGTTCTTC.

This chain links TRBV9 with TRBJ2-7; 8 nucleotides align to TRBD2. The CDR3 consists of 18 residues. CDR1 is SGDLS, CDR2 YYNGEE, per germline. V shed 4 bases and J 0 bases; nucleotides not matched to a gene: 15. The CDR3 coding sequence is TGTGCCAGCAGCCCCCGGGGGGGAGCGGGCCCCCTCTCCTACGAGCAGTACTTC. Translating it yields CASSPRGGAGPLSYEQYF.

The gene calls are TRBV20-1 and TRBJ1-5; D is undetermined. Germline loops: CDR1 DFQATT, CDR2 SNEGSKA (reference sequence). V was clipped by 3 bases and J by 0 bases, with 6 bases between them. The CDR3 has 13 residues. Here the CDR3 DNA reads TGCAGTGCTAGTGGGTATAGCAATCAGCCCCAGCATTTT. Amino acid sequence: CSASGYSNQPQHF.

The CDR3 region is CASSPLMDTEAFF. As DNA, the CDR3 is TGTGCCAGCTCACCACTGATGGACACTGAAGCTTTCTTT. This chain connects TRBV18 to TRBJ1-1; D gene unclear. The CDR3 sequence is 13 residues long. The V gene lost 1 base and the J gene lost 3 bases, with 6 bases spanning the gap. Germline V gene lookup returns CDR1 KGHSH and CDR2 LQKENI.

The chain recombines TRBV19 with TRBJ1-2, with D tentatively TRBD1 (6 bases). V lost 4 bases to trimming and J lost 5 bases, with 17 bases between them. Germline lookup yields CDR1 LNHDA and CDR2 SQIVND (reference sequence). This CDR3 spans 15 amino acids. DNA for the CDR3: TGTGCCAGTAGTACGCGACAGGCCCTTCGGTATGGCTACACCTTC. Translation: CASSTRQALRYGYTF.

The V and J genes are TRBV11-1 and TRBJ2-7; D might be TRBD1 (6 bases). Trimming stripped 5 bases from V and 3 bases from J, with 14 bases between. The CDR3 consists of 14 residues. The V gene's germline CDR1 is SGHAT and CDR2 FQDESV (reference sequence). The CDR3 nucleotides read TGTGCCAGCAGCCCATGGACAGAGGACTACGAGCAGTACTTC. This codes for CASSPWTEDYEQYF. The entire variable domain, with the rest obtained from reference TRBV11-1 and TRBJ2-7, is as follows: EAEVAQSPRYKITEKSQAVAFWCDPISGHATLYWYRQILGQGPELLVQFQDESVVDDSQLPKDRFSAERLKGVDSTLKIQPAELGDSAMYLCASSPWTEDYEQYFGPGTRLTVT.

The V gene is TRBV28, the J gene TRBJ2-3; no firm D call. CDR3 length: 13 residues. Germline values: CDR1 MDHEN, CDR2 SYDVKM. Trimming removed 5 bases from V and 2 bases from J, with 8 bases in between. CDR3 in DNA: TGTGCCAGCAGTGTCTCCTACACAGATACGCAGTATTTT. Translation gives CASSVSYTDTQYF.

The chain employs TRBV5-4 and TRBJ1-1; the D gene is possibly TRBD1 (6 bases). The CDR3 length is 13 residues. From germline, CDR1 is SGHNT and CDR2 YYREEE (reference sequence). V lost 3 bases and J lost 1, with 7 bases in between. In DNA, the CDR3 is TGTGCCAGCAGCTGGGGACAGAACACTGAAGCTTTCTTT. Residues: CASSWGQNTEAFF.

V usage is TRBV15 and J usage is TRBJ2-5; D assignment may be TRBD1 or TRBD2 (5 bases each). The V and J ends lost 0 bases and 0 bases respectively, with 11 bases between them. Per germline, CDR1 LNHNV and CDR2 YYDKDF (reference sequence). This CDR3 is built from 16 residues. The CDR3 loop is CATSRDLEGNQETQYF. The CDR3 nucleotides are TGTGCCACCAGCAGAGATCTAGAGGGGAACCAAGAGACCCAGTACTTC.

V is TRBV6-5 and J is TRBJ1-6, with a tentative D call TRBD1 (6 bases). Germline CDR1 is MNHEY and CDR2 is SVGAGI. V was pared by 6 bases and J by 7 bases, with 16 bases between. The CDR3 has 15 amino acids. Written as DNA, the CDR3 is TGTGCCAGCAGCAACCAACAGGGAATAAATTCACCCCTCCACTTT. Translating it yields CASSNQQGINSPLHF.